This TCR beta chain was found in a study of T cell responses to AZD1222 COVID-19 vaccine (dated by TCRdb to the early 2020s). Some background on the complete study: A total of 230 to 250 trial participants underwent TCR sequencing, of whom under 220 had received two doses of AZD1222 and 26 had received two doses of the MenACWY control vaccine. Trial participants were enrolled by age into 18-55, 56-69 and 70-plus year subgroups, with roughly 160, 29 and 62 TCR-sequenced participants respectively. Study-wide conclusions, independent of this receptor: The vaccine-associated CD4 TCRs covered the entire spike protein, and the dominant responses fell in regions 160-218 and 743-854. The 56-69-year group was small, and its depth increase did not reach significance, likely because of low power. No day 14 peak-response samples were available, so repertoires were characterized only after the peak T cell response. Participants were mostly white British and included more females than males, and it was suggested by the authors that clonal diversity may have been underestimated. Conclusions about previously exposed vaccinees are limited, since just six or seven AZD1222 recipients were seropositive for SARS-CoV-2 at baseline. Spike-specific TCR breadth and depth rose significantly after two AZD1222 doses compared with day 0 and with MenACWY recipients. Reportedly, almost half of the unique spike-specific TCRs recognized epitopes lying outside the regions that are mutated in the B.1.351 and B.1.1.7 variants.

On this clone itself: Its antigen remains unidentified. There are no base qualities to consult, and no much larger clone falls within one base.

The CDR3 regions of human TCRbeta chains were analyzed by immunosequencing. In the source study's methods: TCRs in the repertoires were compared against a reference library of SARS-CoV-2-specific TCRs that had been generated with the MIRA antigen-specificity platform. Breadth was defined as the fraction of unique TCRs that were SARS-CoV-2-associated, and depth was defined as the fraction of total T cells that were SARS-CoV-2-associated. Using the MIRA data, each spike-specific TCR was mapped to the spike region that the TCR reacts to and placed in a CD4 or CD8 class. Log10-transformed breadth and depth values were compared by one-way ANOVA with Sidak's multiple comparisons tests. Entries here come from immuneACCESS through TCRdb and include only in-frame sequences with V and J called. Some clones fail to appear in such tables; in the studies checked, an unresolved V gene covers under half of the shortfall, and the cause of the remainder is unknown. From that table come the V and J calls and clone size; the DNA was used to work out D and trimming. This sample lists about 140,000 clones; roughly 87% were detected once. Jointly, the top ten make up approximately 5.4% of the sample.

The CDR3 goes from the cysteine to the phenylalanine over 12 residues. Only the CDR3 part of the read is kept: 36 bases, read in frame from the first base. Reading the germline V gene gives CDR1 KGHSH and CDR2 LQKENI. V drops 5 bases and J drops 4 bases, leaving 7 bases in between. This sample's time point label indicates: about 28 days (+/-7) after the second vaccine dose. The intended sense of this specimen's treatment or condition label: meningococcal conjugate vaccine given as trial control. Samples from vaccinated people were obtained from the UK trials COV001 and COV002, which included a single-blind randomized controlled phase 2/3 trial of AZD1222 (ChAdOx1 nCoV-19) in healthy adults. For TCRbeta chain sequencing, PBMC samples from trial participants were taken at day 0 and at day 28 after the second dose.

Sequenced material: peripheral blood, taken 28 days after the second dose of the MenACWY control vaccine. Recombination connected TRBV18 to TRBJ2-3, with the D segment identity uncertain. The TCR sequence derives from an adult who received the MenACWY meningococcal vaccine as a control. The CDR3 is CASSKGSDTQYF. The DNA reads TGTGCCAGCTCAAAGGGCTCAGATACGCAGTATTTT.